What follows are 5 T cell receptor beta chains derived from one specimen sequenced in a study of vaccination and CD4 T cells after COVID-19. An Oncomine TCR Beta short-read assay was used to sequence the DNA from cultured CD4+ T cells. TCRdb analysed the PCR reads with MiXCR anew, one entry per CDR3 protein. The sample lists around 19,000 distinct CDR3 sequences, about half occurring once. As to treatment: approximately nine-day PBMC culture with coronavirus spike peptide pools or control peptides (ViraFEST assay). These receptors are not linked to any known antigen. This sample comprised CD4+ T cells from blood, cultured in vitro, obtained before SARS-CoV-2 vaccination. These receptor sequences come from a human donor who had recovered from COVID-19.

The V gene is TRBV27, the J gene TRBJ1-1; D is unclear. The CDR3 contains 15 residues. In germline, CDR1 is MNHEY, CDR2 SMNVEV (reference sequence). V shed 0 bases and J shed 5 bases, with 13 bases lying between them. The CDR3 DNA sequence: TGTGCCAGCAGTTTATCTGTTCTTGGGGAGACTGAAGCTTTCTTT. Protein sequence: CASSLSVLGETEAFF.

The rearrangement uses TRBV7-2 and TRBJ1-6; 10 positions match TRBD1. Trimming removed 5 bases from V and 3 bases from J; junction bases left unmatched: 10. The germline V gene has CDR1 SGHTA and CDR2 FQGNSA. This CDR3 contains 18 residues. The CDR3, as DNA: TGTGCCAGCAGCCCGTTCGGACAGGGGGGCAGCTATAATTCACCCCTCCACTTT. Protein sequence: CASSPFGQGGSYNSPLHF.

The CDR3 bases are TGTGCCAGTAGTATTCGGACTGCCTATGGCTACACCTTC. Translation: CASSIRTAYGYTF. The chain links TRBV19 to TRBJ1-2; D remains ambiguous. The V end lost 3 bases, the J end lost 4 bases, and 9 bases lay between the germline ends. The CDR3 is 13 residues long. Germline V lookup: CDR1 LNHDA, CDR2 SQIVND (reference sequence).

The rearrangement uses TRBV28 and TRBJ1-1, with unresolved D. This CDR3 has 13 amino acids. The V and J ends lost 5 bases and 9 bases respectively, with 16 bases between them. Germline CDR1 MDHEN, CDR2 SYDVKM. DNA for the CDR3: TGTGCCAGCAGTGCCCCCTCCTCTTCTCAAGCTTTCTTT. Amino acids: CASSAPSSSQAFF.

The genes are TRBV4-2 and TRBJ1-1, with a possible D match to TRBD1 (6 bases). Trimming took off 4 bases at V and 1 base at J, with 10 bases between the two ends. This CDR3 has 14 amino acids. Germline values: CDR1 LGHNA, CDR2 YNFKEQ. For the CDR3, the DNA is TGTGCCAGCAGCCCAACGACAGGGAACACTGAAGCTTTCTTT. This translates into CASSPTTGNTEAFF.